This TCR beta chain is drawn from a study of blood T cell repertoires in COVID-19. Study summary: PBMCs, B-cell-depleted T cells, or T cells provided the cDNA or gDNA that made up the material.

This CDR3 spans 15 amino acids. Germline assignment: CDR1 SGHRS and CDR2 YFSETQ. Trimming took 3 bases from V and 2 from J, leaving 13 bases between them. The data were produced by immunoSEQ multiplex PCR, yet TCRdb's version contains in-frame clones alone and is incomplete. Among more than 80,000 clones listed, 71% were seen once. The source of this sequence is a human donor with acute or convalescent COVID-19. The donor label of this sample is uncertain. The chain combines TRBV5-1 with TRBJ2-3; D might be TRBD2 (7 bases). The source material was peripheral blood. The CDR3 nucleotides are TGCGCCAGCAGCTCGGACGGGGGGCCCACAGATACGCAGTATTTT. Its protein is CASSSDGGPTDTQYF.